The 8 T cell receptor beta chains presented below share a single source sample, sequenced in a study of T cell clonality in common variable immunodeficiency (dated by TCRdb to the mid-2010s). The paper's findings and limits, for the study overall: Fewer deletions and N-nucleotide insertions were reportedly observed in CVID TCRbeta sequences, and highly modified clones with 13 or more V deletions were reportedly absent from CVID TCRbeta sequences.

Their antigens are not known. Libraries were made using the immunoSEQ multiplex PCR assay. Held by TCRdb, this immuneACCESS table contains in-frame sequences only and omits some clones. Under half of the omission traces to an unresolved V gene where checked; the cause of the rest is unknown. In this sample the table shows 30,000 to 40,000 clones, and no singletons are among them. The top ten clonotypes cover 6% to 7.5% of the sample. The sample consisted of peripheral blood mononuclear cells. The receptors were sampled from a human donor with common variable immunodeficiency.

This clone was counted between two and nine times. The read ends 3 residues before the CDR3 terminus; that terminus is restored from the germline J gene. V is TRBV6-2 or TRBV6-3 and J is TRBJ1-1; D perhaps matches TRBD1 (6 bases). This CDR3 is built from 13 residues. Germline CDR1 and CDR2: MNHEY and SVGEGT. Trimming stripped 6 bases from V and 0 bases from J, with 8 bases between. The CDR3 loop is CASRGTMNTEAFF. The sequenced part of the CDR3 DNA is TGTGCCAGCAGAGGGACAATGAACACTGAA.

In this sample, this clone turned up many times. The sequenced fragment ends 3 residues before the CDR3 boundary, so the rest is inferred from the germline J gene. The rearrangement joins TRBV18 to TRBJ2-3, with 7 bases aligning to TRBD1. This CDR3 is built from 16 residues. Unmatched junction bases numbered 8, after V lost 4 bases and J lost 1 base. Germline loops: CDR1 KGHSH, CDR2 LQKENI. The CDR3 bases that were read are TGTGCCAGCTCACTACCCACAGGACAGGGCACAGATACG. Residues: CASSLPTGQGTDT. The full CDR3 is CASSLPTGQGTDTQYF.

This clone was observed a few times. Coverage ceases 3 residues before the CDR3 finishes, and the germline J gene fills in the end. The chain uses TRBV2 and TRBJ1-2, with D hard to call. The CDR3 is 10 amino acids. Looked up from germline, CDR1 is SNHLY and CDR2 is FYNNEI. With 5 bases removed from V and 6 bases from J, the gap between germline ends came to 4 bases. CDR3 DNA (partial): TGTGCCAGCAGTCGGGATGGC. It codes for CASSRDG. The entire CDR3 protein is CASSRDGYTF.

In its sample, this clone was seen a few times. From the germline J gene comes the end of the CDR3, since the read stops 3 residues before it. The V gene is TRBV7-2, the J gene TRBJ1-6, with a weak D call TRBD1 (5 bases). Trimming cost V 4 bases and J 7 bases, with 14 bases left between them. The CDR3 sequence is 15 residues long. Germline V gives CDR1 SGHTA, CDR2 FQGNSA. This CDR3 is CASSSQAGNNSPLHF. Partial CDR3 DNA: TGTGCCAGCAGCTCCCAGGCAGGGAACAATTCACCC.

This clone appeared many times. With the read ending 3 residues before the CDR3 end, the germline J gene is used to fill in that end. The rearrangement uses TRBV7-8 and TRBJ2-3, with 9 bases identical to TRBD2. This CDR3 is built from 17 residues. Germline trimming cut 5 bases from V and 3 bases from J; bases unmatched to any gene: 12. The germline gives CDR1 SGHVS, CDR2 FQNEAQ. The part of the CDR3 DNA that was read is TGTGCCAGCAGCCCGTTTCTGACTAGCGGAAAGACAGATACG. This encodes CASSPFLTSGKTDT. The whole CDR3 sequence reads CASSPFLTSGKTDTQYF.

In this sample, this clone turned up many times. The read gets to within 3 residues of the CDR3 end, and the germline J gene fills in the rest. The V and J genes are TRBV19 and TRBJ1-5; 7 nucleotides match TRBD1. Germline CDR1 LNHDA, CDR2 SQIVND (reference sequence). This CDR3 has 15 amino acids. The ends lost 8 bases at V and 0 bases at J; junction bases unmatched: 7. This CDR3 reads CASQRTGDSNQPQHF. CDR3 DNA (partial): TGTGCCAGTCAGAGGACAGGAGATAGCAATCAGCCC. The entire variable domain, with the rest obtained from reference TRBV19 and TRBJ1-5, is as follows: DGGITQSPKYLFRKEGQNVTLSCEQNLNHDAMYWYRQDPGQGLRLIYYSQIVNDFQKGDIAEGYSVSREKKESFPLTVTSAQKNPTAFYLCASQRTGDSNQPQHFGDGTRLSIL.

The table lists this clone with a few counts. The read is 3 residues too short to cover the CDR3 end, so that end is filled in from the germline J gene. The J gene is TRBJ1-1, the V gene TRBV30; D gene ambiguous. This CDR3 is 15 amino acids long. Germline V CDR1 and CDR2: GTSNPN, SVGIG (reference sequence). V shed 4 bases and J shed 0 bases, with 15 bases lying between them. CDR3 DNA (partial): TGTGCCTGGACAAGGGCAGGTAAAATGAACACTGAA. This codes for CAWTRAGKMNTE. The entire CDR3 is CAWTRAGKMNTEAFF.

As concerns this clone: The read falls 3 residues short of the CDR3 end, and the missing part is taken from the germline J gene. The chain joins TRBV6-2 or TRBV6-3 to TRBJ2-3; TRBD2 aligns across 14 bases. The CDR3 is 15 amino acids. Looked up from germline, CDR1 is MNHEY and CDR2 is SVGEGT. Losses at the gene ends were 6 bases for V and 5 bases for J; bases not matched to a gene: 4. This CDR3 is CASRTSGGAEDTQYF. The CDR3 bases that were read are TGTGCCAGCAGGACTAGCGGGGGGGCGGAAGATACG.